The 9 T cell receptor beta chains below come from one sample, sequenced in a study of identical twins. MiXCR, run by TCRdb on the 5' RACE reads, gives a single entry per CDR3 protein. The table includes about 720,000 distinct CDR3 sequences, around 8.6% detected once. This sample was shared with a second study, whose subject was yellow fever vaccine responses in identical twins.

Sequenced material: PBMCs. All receptors derive from a woman aged 18-30 years in good health.

The chain links TRBV6-1 to TRBJ2-1, with D maybe TRBD1 (6 bases). With 7 bases removed from V and 4 bases from J, the gap between germline ends came to 17 bases. Germline V gene sequence: CDR1 MNHNS, CDR2 SASEGT. This CDR3 contains 15 residues. CDR3 loop: CASIRTVAQYNEQFF. DNA for the CDR3: TGTGCCAGCATTCGGACAGTCGCCCAATACAATGAGCAGTTCTTC.

The rearrangement links TRBV7-2 to TRBJ2-1; 13 bases match TRBD2. V trimming: 6 bases; J trimming: 8 bases; junction bases outside the gene matches: 4. The V gene's germline CDR1 is SGHTA and CDR2 FQGNSA. The CDR3 loop spans 14 amino acids. This CDR3 reads CASSWTSGSDEQFF. The CDR3 coding sequence is TGTGCCAGCAGTTGGACTAGCGGGAGTGATGAGCAGTTCTTC.

This clonotype came up many times. The J gene is TRBJ1-2, the V gene TRBV7-9, with 12 bases identical to TRBD1. The CDR3 totals 17 residues. Per germline, CDR1 SEHNR and CDR2 FQNEAQ (reference sequence). Losses at the gene ends were 5 bases for V and 4 bases for J; bases not matched to a gene: 11. DNA of the CDR3: TGTGCCAGCAGCGGCGGGACAGGGGGCGTCGATGGCTATGGCTACACCTTC. Its translation: CASSGGTGGVDGYGYTF.

The chain is built from TRBV27 and TRBJ2-3, with 8 positions matching TRBD1. CDR1 and CDR2 (germline): MNHEY, SMNVEV (reference sequence). This CDR3 is built from 14 residues. V gave up 7 bases and J gave up 1 base; unmatched junction bases: 4. This chain's CDR3 is CASMTGARTDTQYF. The DNA of the CDR3 is TGTGCCAGCATGACAGGGGCCCGCACAGATACGCAGTATTTT.

This clonotype was recorded many times. The chain employs TRBV6-1 and TRBJ2-5, with TRBD2 identical over 10 bases. V dropped 4 bases and J dropped 5; count of bases not matched to a gene: 4. In germline, CDR1 is MNHNS, CDR2 SASEGT. CDR3 length: 14 residues. The CDR3 spells CASSGSGGFETQYF. DNA for the CDR3: TGTGCCAGCAGTGGTAGCGGGGGGTTCGAGACCCAGTACTTC.

This clonotype was detected a few times. The CDR3 bases are TGCAGTGCCACGGACGGGAGCTCCTACAATGAGCAGTTCTTC. The encoded protein is CSATDGSSYNEQFF. This sequence joins TRBV20-1 and TRBJ2-1; possible D gene TRBD2, 6 bases. From germline, CDR1 is DFQATT and CDR2 SNEGSKA (reference sequence). Trimming removed 6 bases at V and 0 bases at J, with 12 bases between. This CDR3 contains 14 residues.

V and J are TRBV29-1 and TRBJ1-1; D is unclear. In germline, CDR1 is SQVTM, CDR2 ANQGSEA. The V end was cut by 6 bases, the J end by 3 bases, with 11 bases between. The CDR3 is 12 amino acids. This chain's CDR3 is CSVGIWDTEAFF. CDR3 bases: TGCAGCGTGGGAATATGGGACACTGAAGCTTTCTTT.

This chain connects TRBV24-1 to TRBJ2-7, with D hard to call. Trimming removed 5 bases from V and 6 bases from J, with 16 bases in between. Germline V gene sequence: CDR1 KGHDR, CDR2 SFDVKD. The CDR3 runs 14 residues. The CDR3 sequence is CATSASNSLSEQYF. In nucleotides, the CDR3 is TGTGCCACCAGTGCCTCAAATTCCCTCTCCGAGCAGTACTTC.

The chain links TRBV5-5 to TRBJ2-7; D is ambiguous. The CDR3 is made up of 13 amino acids. CDR1 is SGHKS and CDR2 is YYEKEE in the germline V gene (reference sequence). V was shortened by 5 bases and J by 3 bases, with 12 bases between the two germline ends. CDR3 coding DNA: TGTGCCAGCAGTTCCACGAGCGTCTACGAGCAGTACTTC. This translates into CASSSTSVYEQYF. Variable domain in full (rest from reference TRBV5-5 and TRBJ2-7): DAGVTQSPTHLIKTRGQQVTLRCSPISGHKSVSWYQQVLGQGPQFIFQYYEKEERGRGNFPDRFSARQFPNYSSELNVNALLLGDSALYLCASSSTSVYEQYFGPGTRLTVT.